The clone carrying this T cell receptor (beta chain) was recorded a few times. The CDR3 contains 15 residues. Trimming took off 0 bases at V and 4 bases at J, with 13 bases between the two ends. CDR1 and CDR2 (germline): SGHDN, FVKESK. This specimen comes from a study of blood T cells in healthy people across ages. Study context: Per every two T cells, about one barcoded beta molecule was captured by template switching.

The second PCR ran roughly 6 to 11 cycles with a sample-barcoded 5' primer and J-beta primers. A single record per CDR3 protein comes from TCRdb applying MiXCR to the 5' RACE reads. The table has more than 650,000 distinct CDR3 sequences, 40% to 65% seen once. The sample, roughly 9.5 milliliters of peripheral blood, was drawn from each donor. Isolated per sample were at least 6.5 million PBMCs. Total RNA, at least 5.5 micrograms per sample, came from PBMCs. The chain couples TRBV14 to TRBJ2-7, with D perhaps TRBD1 (6 bases). The clonotype comes from a man at least 80 years old in good health. Sequencing used blood. CDR3 protein: CASSQDPQGTYEQYF. The CDR3 DNA is TGTGCCAGCAGCCAAGACCCCCAGGGGACGTACGAGCAGTACTTC.